Listed here are 9 T cell receptor beta chains from one sample, sequenced in a study of T-cell reconstitution after alpha-beta-depleted transplantation in children. Molecular barcoding with unique molecular identifiers was used for the TCRbeta library. From the PCR reads, TCRdb called clonotypes with MiXCR, one entry per CDR3 protein. The repertoire has roughly 670,000 distinct CDR3 sequences, around 12% of them found once; the top ten carry roughly 0.77%. The sequencing used PBMCs, collected before TCRalphabeta/CD19-depleted stem cell transplant. All receptors come from a girl aged 2-10 years with congenital amegakaryocytic thrombocytopenia, due to receive a stem cell transplant.

On this clonotype: Just one base apart from a much larger clone, this may be a read error. The chain is built from TRBV11-1 and TRBJ1-1; tentative D call: TRBD1 (5 bases). The V end was cut by 5 bases, the J end by 8 bases, with 15 bases between. The CDR3 has 13 residues. From germline, CDR1 is SGHAT and CDR2 FQDESV (reference sequence). The CDR3 region is CASSLLRDGEAFF. CDR3 nucleotides: TGTGCCAGCAGCCTACTCCGGGACGGGGAAGCTTTCTTT.

This clonotype was seen repeatedly, ten times or more. V is TRBV18 and J is TRBJ2-3; D unresolved. This CDR3 is 14 amino acids long. CDR1 is KGHSH and CDR2 is LQKENI in the germline V gene. V lost 4 bases, J lost 1 base, and 9 bases lay in between. This chain's CDR3 is CASSLNGGTDTQYF. The CDR3 DNA reads TGTGCCAGCTCACTGAATGGGGGCACAGATACGCAGTATTTT.

There are many counts of this clonotype. The chain joins TRBV7-9 to TRBJ2-7; 7 nucleotides match TRBD2. Germline loops: CDR1 SEHNR, CDR2 FQNEAQ (reference sequence). The CDR3 has 16 amino acids. Unmatched junction bases numbered 10, after V lost 1 base and J lost 4 bases. CDR3 nucleotides: TGTGCCAGCAGCTTAGGGGGAGGACTAGTGGGATACGAGCAGTACTTC. It yields the protein CASSLGGGLVGYEQYF.

This clonotype showed up many times. The rearrangement links TRBV12-3 or TRBV12-4 to TRBJ2-7; D ambiguous. The CDR3 runs 12 residues. V lost 3 bases and J 3 bases, leaving 6 bases between the germline ends. The CDR3 sequence: CASSFNNYEQYF. In DNA, the CDR3 is TGTGCCAGCAGTTTTAATAACTACGAGCAGTACTTC.

This clonotype was picked up many times. The chain employs TRBV15 and TRBJ2-7; D unresolved. Germline V gene sequence: CDR1 LNHNV, CDR2 YYDKDF (reference sequence). Trimming left V 1 base short and J 3 bases short, with 16 bases between. The CDR3 loop spans 16 amino acids. CDR3 nucleotide sequence: TGTGCCACCAGCAGAGGCTCAGGTCCCAACAACTACGAGCAGTACTTC. It encodes CATSRGSGPNNYEQYF.

The chain joins TRBV20-1 to TRBJ2-3; 7 positions agree with TRBD2. In germline, CDR1 is DFQATT, CDR2 SNEGSKA (reference sequence). V dropped 3 bases and J dropped 2; count of bases not matched to a gene: 11. The CDR3 covers 16 residues. The CDR3 loop is CSARDPRAGSTDTQYF. The CDR3 coding sequence is TGCAGTGCTAGGGATCCAAGAGCGGGGTCCACAGATACGCAGTATTTT.

The rearrangement links TRBV29-1 to TRBJ1-1, with D hard to call. CDR3 size: 12 residues. V gave up 3 bases and J gave up 1 base, with 6 bases separating them. Per germline, CDR1 SQVTM and CDR2 ANQGSEA. Here the CDR3 reads CSVDVKNTEAFF. CDR3 in DNA: TGCAGCGTTGATGTCAAGAACACTGAAGCTTTCTTT.

The table lists this clonotype with a few counts. V usage is TRBV30 and J usage is TRBJ2-1; tentatively, D is TRBD2 (5 bases). V was trimmed by 0 bases and J by 6 bases, leaving 6 bases between them. Germline loops: CDR1 GTSNPN, CDR2 SVGIG (reference sequence). CDR3 length: 12 amino acids. DNA for the CDR3: TGTGCCTGGAGTGTACGGGGCAATGAGCAGTTCTTC. Protein: CAWSVRGNEQFF.

This clonotype has at least ten counts. This chain uses TRBV5-1 with TRBJ2-7, with TRBD2 matching over 8 bases. The CDR3 sequence is 15 residues long. In germline, CDR1 is SGHRS, CDR2 YFSETQ. V gave up 4 bases and J gave up 5 bases; unmatched junction bases: 11. For the CDR3, the DNA is TGCGCCAGCAGCCCGGCAATGGCGGGAGGTCACGAGCAGTACTTC. Its translation is CASSPAMAGGHEQYF.